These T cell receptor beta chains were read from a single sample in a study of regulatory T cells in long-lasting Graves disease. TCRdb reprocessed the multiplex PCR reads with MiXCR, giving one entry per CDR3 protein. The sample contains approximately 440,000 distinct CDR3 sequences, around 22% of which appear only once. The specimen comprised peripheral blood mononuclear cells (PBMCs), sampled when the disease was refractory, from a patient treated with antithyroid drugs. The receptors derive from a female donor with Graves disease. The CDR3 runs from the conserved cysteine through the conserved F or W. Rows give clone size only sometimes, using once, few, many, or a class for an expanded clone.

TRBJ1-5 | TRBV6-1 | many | CASSIAGTGGDQPQHF
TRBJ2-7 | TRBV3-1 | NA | CASSQSPAAVEQYF
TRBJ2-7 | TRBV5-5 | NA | CASSSVAGESYEQYF
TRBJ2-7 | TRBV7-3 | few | CASSLTSGRSYEQYF
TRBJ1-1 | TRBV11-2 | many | CASSLDQIGAFF
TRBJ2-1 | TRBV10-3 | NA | CAISGQGGFDEQFF
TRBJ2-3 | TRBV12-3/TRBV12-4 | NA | CASSAGTGGADTQYF
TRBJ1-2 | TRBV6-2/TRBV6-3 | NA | CASSYLRTGGSYGYTF
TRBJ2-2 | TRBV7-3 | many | CASSSYAGELFF
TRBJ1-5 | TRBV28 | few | CASRDVSNQPQHF
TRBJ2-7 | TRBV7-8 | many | CASSNRDFTYEQYF
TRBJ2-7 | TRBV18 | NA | CASSPGASHEQYF
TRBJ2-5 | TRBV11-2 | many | CASSLGELEETQYF
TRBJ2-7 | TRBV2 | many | CASSESLDSSYEQYF
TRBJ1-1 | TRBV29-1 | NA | CSVELHGTGPTEAFF
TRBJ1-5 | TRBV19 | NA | CASGLGHISNQPQHF
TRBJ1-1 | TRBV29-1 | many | CSVVGNTEAFF
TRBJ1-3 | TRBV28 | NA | CASSLRRLFSKNTIYF
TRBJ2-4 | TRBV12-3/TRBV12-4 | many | CASSSRLAVDIQYF